What follows are 9 T cell receptor beta chains derived from one specimen sequenced in a study of blood T cell repertoires in COVID-19. Clones were sequenced by immunoSEQ multiplex PCR, and TCRdb holds only the in-frame ones, with some missing. The sample lists 50,000 to 55,000 clones, 86% occurring once. The sequencing sample was made of peripheral blood. The origin of the receptors is a man of 80 years or more with acute or convalescent COVID-19.

The V call is TRBV7-2, the J call TRBJ1-6; 7 nucleotides match TRBD1. CDR1 is SGHTA, CDR2 FQGNSA, per germline. The CDR3 runs 14 residues. Unmatched junction bases numbered 6, after V lost 3 bases and J lost 10 bases. DNA of the CDR3: TGTGCCAGCAGCTTCGGGACAGCTGGGTCACCCCTCCACTTT. Translation gives CASSFGTAGSPLHF.

This clone showed up just a few times. The V gene is TRBV6-2 or TRBV6-3, the J gene TRBJ1-3, with D unclear. Germline CDR1 is MNHEY and CDR2 is SVGEGT. The V end was cut by 2 bases, the J end by 4 bases, with 15 bases between. The CDR3 spans 16 residues. The CDR3 sequence: CASSYGSGHSGNTIYF. The CDR3 DNA sequence: TGTGCCAGCAGTTACGGGTCAGGCCATTCAGGAAACACCATATATTTT.

The V call is TRBV5-1, the J call TRBJ2-3, with D perhaps TRBD2 (6 bases). The CDR3 extends over 13 amino acids. The V end was cut by 7 bases, the J end by 1 base, with 10 bases between. CDR1 SGHRS and CDR2 YFSETQ come from the germline V gene. The CDR3 coding sequence is TGCGCCAGCGGAGGGGCGGGCACAGATACGCAGTATTTT. It specifies CASGGAGTDTQYF.

This chain uses TRBV20-1 with TRBJ1-4; 7 nucleotides line up with TRBD1. This CDR3 comprises 11 residues. Germline loops: CDR1 DFQATT, CDR2 SNEGSKA (reference sequence). J lost 7 bases, V lost 8 bases, and 4 bases had no gene match. CDR3 sequence reads: CSRQGGEKLFF. DNA of the CDR3: TGCAGTAGACAGGGAGGTGAAAAACTGTTTTTT.

This clone was counted only a few times. In nucleotides, the CDR3 is TGCGCCAGCAGCTTGGCTAGATCGGGCACAGATACGCAGTATTTT. It translates to CASSLARSGTDTQYF. The V and J genes are TRBV5-1 and TRBJ2-3; unclear D gene. Germline CDR1 and CDR2: SGHRS and YFSETQ. The CDR3 consists of 15 residues. V was trimmed by 0 bases and J by 1 base, leaving 9 bases between them.

This clone showed up just once. The V gene is TRBV9, the J gene TRBJ2-7, with TRBD1 identical over 8 bases. V trimming: 4 bases; J trimming: 5 bases; junction bases outside the gene matches: 8. CDR1 SGDLS and CDR2 YYNGEE come from the germline V gene. CDR3 size: 14 residues. The CDR3 loop reads CASSPGQGWDEQYF. CDR3 DNA sequence: TGTGCCAGCAGCCCAGGACAGGGTTGGGACGAGCAGTACTTC.

The genes are TRBV19 and TRBJ2-7; tentatively, D is TRBD2 (5 bases). In germline, CDR1 is LNHDA, CDR2 SQIVND (reference sequence). Trimming pared 5 bases from V and 2 bases from J, leaving 10 bases between. The CDR3 length is 13 residues. The CDR3 coding sequence is TGTGCCAGTAGTGAGGGCGCAACCTACGAGCAGTACTTC. It specifies CASSEGATYEQYF.

The CDR3 DNA sequence: TGCGCCAGCAGCTTGGGATCGCGAGAGACCCAGTACTTC. This encodes CASSLGSRETQYF. V is TRBV5-1 and J is TRBJ2-5; D gene ambiguous. With 0 bases removed from V and 4 bases from J, the gap between germline ends came to 7 bases. The germline gives CDR1 SGHRS, CDR2 YFSETQ. This CDR3 region has 13 residues.

The chain has TRBV29-1 and TRBJ1-2; 8 positions agree with TRBD1. Germline V gives CDR1 SQVTM, CDR2 ANQGSEA. With 1 base clipped from V and 6 bases from J, the junction kept 4 bases outside the gene matches. The CDR3 length is 13 residues. CDR3 sequence: CSVEAPGGDGYTF. DNA of the CDR3: TGCAGCGTTGAAGCTCCAGGGGGCGATGGCTACACCTTC.